These T cell receptor beta chains were read from a single sample in a study of blood T cell repertoires in COVID-19. The table came from immunoSEQ multiplex PCR; TCRdb's copy has only in-frame clones and leaves some out. The table includes 210,000 or so clones, about 89% detected once. The sample taken for sequencing was peripheral blood. These receptors were collected from a middle-aged man with acute or convalescent COVID-19. Each CDR3 is given with its conserved first and last residue. A D gene is named only where the DNA matches it firmly. Clone size appears in some rows only: once, few, many, or a class for an expanded clone.

v_call: TRBV4-2; j_call: TRBJ1-6; d_call: NA; clone_size: NA; cdr3_aa: CASSQTPRGARGSPLHF; cdr3_nt: TGTGCCAGCAGCCAAACCCCACGGGGGGCAAGGGGTTCACCCCTCCACTTT
v_call: TRBV3-1/TRBV3-2; j_call: TRBJ1-3; d_call: NA; clone_size: NA; cdr3_aa: CASSQVQGSGNTIYF; cdr3_nt: TGTGCCAGCAGCCAAGTTCAGGGTTCAGGAAACACCATATATTTT
v_call: TRBV28; j_call: TRBJ2-7; d_call: TRBD1; clone_size: NA; cdr3_aa: CASSFPGQNYEQYF; cdr3_nt: TGTGCCAGCAGTTTTCCGGGACAGAACTACGAGCAGTACTTC
v_call: TRBV10-3; j_call: TRBJ2-7; d_call: NA; clone_size: NA; cdr3_aa: CAISRDNREQYF; cdr3_nt: TGTGCCATCAGCCGGGACAATCGGGAGCAGTACTTC
v_call: TRBV4-1; j_call: TRBJ1-5; d_call: TRBD1; clone_size: NA; cdr3_aa: CASSHIHLTGNQPQHF; cdr3_nt: TGCGCCAGCAGCCACATCCATCTGACAGGGAATCAGCCCCAGCATTTT
v_call: TRBV29-1; j_call: TRBJ2-4; d_call: NA; clone_size: NA; cdr3_aa: CSVEDQSVAKNIQYF; cdr3_nt: TGCAGCGTTGAAGATCAGTCCGTAGCCAAAAACATTCAGTACTTC
v_call: TRBV7-2; j_call: TRBJ1-1; d_call: NA; clone_size: NA; cdr3_aa: CASSFPSGRLNTEAFF; cdr3_nt: TGTGCCAGCAGCTTCCCCTCAGGGCGTTTGAACACTGAAGCTTTCTTT
v_call: TRBV25-1; j_call: TRBJ2-2; d_call: NA; clone_size: NA; cdr3_aa: CASSSPVGGDTGELFF; cdr3_nt: TGTGCCAGCAGTTCGCCGGTAGGGGGAGACACCGGGGAGCTGTTTTTT
v_call: TRBV5-1; j_call: TRBJ2-3; d_call: TRBD2; clone_size: NA; cdr3_aa: CASSPGTSGGSTDTQYF; cdr3_nt: TGCGCCAGCAGCCCTGGGACTAGCGGGGGGAGCACAGATACGCAGTATTTT
v_call: TRBV19; j_call: TRBJ1-5; d_call: NA; clone_size: few; cdr3_aa: CASSMAAEGVNQPQHF; cdr3_nt: TGTGCCAGTAGTATGGCAGCCGAGGGCGTCAATCAGCCCCAGCATTTT
v_call: TRBV7-9; j_call: TRBJ1-3; d_call: TRBD1; clone_size: NA; cdr3_aa: CASTGQEDGNTIYF; cdr3_nt: TGTGCCAGCACCGGACAGGAGGACGGAAACACCATATATTTT
v_call: TRBV6-5; j_call: TRBJ2-7; d_call: TRBD1; clone_size: NA; cdr3_aa: CASKPTGTGGAEQYF; cdr3_nt: TGTGCCAGCAAGCCAACCGGGACAGGGGGAGCCGAGCAGTACTTC
v_call: TRBV7-9; j_call: TRBJ2-3; d_call: TRBD1; clone_size: NA; cdr3_aa: CASSLPRQGRFTDTQYF; cdr3_nt: TGTGCCAGCAGCTTACCTCGACAGGGCAGATTTACCGATACGCAGTATTTT
v_call: TRBV6-5; j_call: TRBJ2-1; d_call: NA; clone_size: once; cdr3_aa: CASKEAYYNEQFF; cdr3_nt: TGTGCCAGCAAGGAGGCCTACTACAATGAGCAGTTCTTC
v_call: TRBV30; j_call: TRBJ1-2; d_call: NA; clone_size: NA; cdr3_aa: CAWFLRRRANYGYTF; cdr3_nt: TGTGCCTGGTTCTTACGACGGCGGGCTAACTATGGCTACACCTTC
v_call: TRBV7-2; j_call: TRBJ1-1; d_call: NA; clone_size: once; cdr3_aa: CASSLVWRREAFF; cdr3_nt: TGTGCCAGCAGCTTAGTCTGGAGGCGGGAAGCTTTCTTT
v_call: TRBV4-1; j_call: TRBJ1-5; d_call: NA; clone_size: NA; cdr3_aa: CASSWTDYSNQPQHF; cdr3_nt: TGCGCCAGCAGCTGGACAGATTATAGCAATCAGCCCCAGCATTTT
v_call: TRBV28; j_call: TRBJ1-6; d_call: NA; clone_size: few; cdr3_aa: CASSSNTGRGSPLHF; cdr3_nt: TGTGCCAGCAGTTCAAATACAGGAAGAGGATCACCCCTCCACTTT
v_call: TRBV5-1; j_call: TRBJ1-4; d_call: NA; clone_size: NA; cdr3_aa: CASRGTPNEKLFF; cdr3_nt: TGCGCCAGCCGTGGGACACCGAATGAAAAACTGTTTTTT
v_call: TRBV3-1/TRBV3-2; j_call: TRBJ2-5; d_call: NA; clone_size: NA; cdr3_aa: CASSQDPGAQETQYF; cdr3_nt: TGTGCCAGCAGCCAAGACCCAGGGGCCCAAGAGACCCAGTACTTC
v_call: TRBV13; j_call: TRBJ1-4; d_call: TRBD1; clone_size: NA; cdr3_aa: CASSLNRGNEKLFF; cdr3_nt: TGTGCCAGCAGCTTAAACAGGGGAAACGAAAAACTGTTTTTT
v_call: TRBV5-4; j_call: TRBJ2-2; d_call: TRBD1; clone_size: NA; cdr3_aa: CASSQGQGYTGELFF; cdr3_nt: TGTGCCAGCAGCCAAGGACAGGGATACACCGGGGAGCTGTTTTTT
v_call: TRBV18; j_call: TRBJ2-7; d_call: TRBD1; clone_size: NA; cdr3_aa: CASSRDRNLLYF; cdr3_nt: TGTGCCAGCTCACGGGACAGGAATTTACTGTACTTC
v_call: TRBV7-8; j_call: TRBJ1-1; d_call: NA; clone_size: NA; cdr3_aa: CASSHSGGNTEAFF; cdr3_nt: TGTGCCAGCAGCCATTCGGGGGGAAACACTGAAGCTTTCTTT
v_call: TRBV5-1; j_call: TRBJ2-5; d_call: TRBD1; clone_size: NA; cdr3_aa: CASSATGFETQYF; cdr3_nt: TGCGCCAGCAGCGCGACAGGGTTTGAGACCCAGTACTTC
v_call: TRBV24-1; j_call: TRBJ2-3; d_call: TRBD1; clone_size: once; cdr3_aa: CATSDWDRGTDTQYF; cdr3_nt: TGTGCCACCAGTGATTGGGACAGGGGCACAGATACGCAGTATTTT
v_call: TRBV18; j_call: TRBJ1-6; d_call: NA; clone_size: few; cdr3_aa: CASSRDSNSPLHF; cdr3_nt: TGTGCCAGCTCCCGGGATAGTAATTCACCCCTCCACTTT
v_call: TRBV2; j_call: TRBJ2-5; d_call: NA; clone_size: NA; cdr3_aa: CASSDGHEETQYF; cdr3_nt: TGTGCCAGCAGTGATGGCCACGAAGAGACCCAGTACTTC
v_call: TRBV5-4; j_call: TRBJ2-7; d_call: TRBD1; clone_size: NA; cdr3_aa: CASSRRTGGEQYF; cdr3_nt: TGTGCCAGCAGCCGTAGGACAGGGGGCGAGCAGTACTTC
v_call: TRBV9; j_call: TRBJ1-3; d_call: NA; clone_size: NA; cdr3_aa: CASSVAGLYGNTIYF; cdr3_nt: TGTGCCAGCAGCGTAGCCGGGTTGTATGGAAACACCATATATTTT
v_call: TRBV7-9; j_call: TRBJ1-2; d_call: TRBD1; clone_size: few; cdr3_aa: CASSSFRGQGVRAGYTF; cdr3_nt: TGTGCCAGCAGTTCGTTTCGGGGACAGGGAGTTCGGGCCGGCTACACCTTC
v_call: TRBV28; j_call: TRBJ1-1; d_call: TRBD1; clone_size: NA; cdr3_aa: CASRSGTGNTEAFF; cdr3_nt: TGTGCCAGCAGGTCCGGGACAGGGAACACTGAAGCTTTCTTT
v_call: TRBV7-2; j_call: TRBJ1-5; d_call: NA; clone_size: NA; cdr3_aa: CASSLVGGDSNQPQHF; cdr3_nt: TGTGCCAGCAGCTTAGTTGGCGGCGATAGCAATCAGCCCCAGCATTTT
v_call: TRBV19; j_call: TRBJ1-2; d_call: NA; clone_size: NA; cdr3_aa: CAIYRGFNYGYTF; cdr3_nt: TGTGCCATATACCGGGGATTTAACTATGGCTACACCTTC
v_call: TRBV5-1; j_call: TRBJ2-2; d_call: TRBD2; clone_size: NA; cdr3_aa: CASSLALAGGLDTGELFF; cdr3_nt: TGCGCCAGCAGCTTGGCCCTAGCGGGGGGGCTCGACACCGGGGAGCTGTTTTTT
v_call: TRBV6-1; j_call: TRBJ1-3; d_call: NA; clone_size: NA; cdr3_aa: CASSELIAGRAGNTIYF; cdr3_nt: TGTGCCAGCAGTGAATTGATCGCAGGGAGGGCTGGAAACACCATATATTTT
v_call: TRBV18; j_call: TRBJ2-7; d_call: TRBD1; clone_size: NA; cdr3_aa: CASSLGQGGYEQYF; cdr3_nt: TGTGCCAGCTCACTGGGACAGGGGGGGTACGAGCAGTACTTC
v_call: TRBV10-3; j_call: TRBJ2-3; d_call: TRBD1; clone_size: NA; cdr3_aa: CAISEPTLTGDTDTQYF; cdr3_nt: TGTGCCATCAGTGAGCCGACCCTTACAGGGGACACAGATACGCAGTATTTT
v_call: TRBV11-2; j_call: TRBJ2-1; d_call: NA; clone_size: NA; cdr3_aa: CASSLVGQGSSYNEQFF; cdr3_nt: TGTGCCAGCAGCTTAGTGGGGCAGGGGAGCTCCTACAATGAGCAGTTCTTC
v_call: TRBV7-6; j_call: TRBJ1-4; d_call: NA; clone_size: NA; cdr3_aa: CASSPHLRTTNEKLFF; cdr3_nt: TGTGCCAGCAGCCCCCACCTCAGAACAACTAATGAAAAACTGTTTTTT
v_call: TRBV7-2; j_call: TRBJ2-3; d_call: TRBD2; clone_size: NA; cdr3_aa: CASSLVGRGEFTDTQYF; cdr3_nt: TGTGCCAGCAGCTTAGTCGGGCGGGGGGAGTTCACAGATACGCAGTATTTT
v_call: TRBV19; j_call: TRBJ1-1; d_call: TRBD1; clone_size: NA; cdr3_aa: CASTPGTGRGNTEAFF; cdr3_nt: TGTGCCAGTACTCCCGGGACAGGGAGAGGGAACACTGAAGCTTTCTTT
v_call: TRBV19; j_call: TRBJ2-2; d_call: NA; clone_size: NA; cdr3_aa: CASSLAVFNTGELFF; cdr3_nt: TGTGCCAGTAGTCTCGCGGTCTTTAACACCGGGGAGCTGTTTTTT
v_call: TRBV5-1; j_call: TRBJ1-2; d_call: TRBD1; clone_size: NA; cdr3_aa: CASTWDSFNYGYTF; cdr3_nt: TGCGCCAGCACATGGGACAGCTTTAACTATGGCTACACCTTC
v_call: TRBV7-9; j_call: TRBJ2-5; d_call: NA; clone_size: NA; cdr3_aa: CASSLNRGIQETQYF; cdr3_nt: TGTGCCAGCAGCCTGAATCGGGGGATCCAAGAGACCCAGTACTTC
v_call: TRBV30; j_call: TRBJ1-2; d_call: NA; clone_size: NA; cdr3_aa: CAWSVPRRDYGYTF; cdr3_nt: TGTGCCTGGAGTGTCCCCCGTCGAGACTATGGCTACACCTTC
v_call: TRBV7-2; j_call: TRBJ1-2; d_call: NA; clone_size: few; cdr3_aa: CASSASGNYGYTF; cdr3_nt: TGTGCCAGCAGCGCCTCAGGGAACTATGGCTACACCTTC
v_call: TRBV9; j_call: TRBJ2-7; d_call: TRBD1; clone_size: once; cdr3_aa: CASSARGSEQYF; cdr3_nt: TGTGCCAGCAGCGCCAGGGGGAGCGAGCAGTACTTC